This T cell receptor (beta chain) comes out of a study of vaccination effects on CD4 cells after COVID-19. Study background: The cohort was immunized with two doses of either the BNT162b2 or mRNA-1273 vaccine. Study-wide results and limits: Limitations: small convalescent group and missing early post-infection timepoints. In convalescent patients, vaccine-induced clones largely differed from infection-induced clones.

Sequencing was performed with immunoSEQ multiplex PCR; in TCRdb, only in-frame clones are kept and a portion is missing. The sample lists tens of thousands of clones, about 72% occurring once. The authors isolated CD4+ T cells after 10 days of culture. The person was diagnosed with PCR-confirmed SARS-CoV-2 infection between March and December 2020. For this clone: Its antigen is not known.

The CDR3 totals 13 residues. Trimming removed 9 bases from V and 5 bases from J, with 16 bases in between. Per germline, CDR1 LNHNV and CDR2 YYDKDF (reference sequence). The TCR was taken from a human donor who had a prior SARS-CoV-2 infection. Sequenced here: CD4+ T cells from PBMCs cultured without peptide, sampled before COVID-19 vaccination. The V and J genes are TRBV15 and TRBJ2-5; possibly TRBD2 for D (6 bases). CDR3 coding DNA: TGTGCCACGGGAGGAGGGAGTGGGGAGACCCAGTACTTC. This codes for CATGGGSGETQYF.